This T cell receptor (beta chain) was observed in a study of blood T cell repertoires in COVID-19. About the research overall: The United States, Italy and Spain supplied acute and convalescent COVID-19 samples. In each case, the material was cDNA or gDNA derived from T cells, B-cell-depleted T cells, or PBMCs.

A Seattle source enrolled patients during active infection and followed them longitudinally. This CDR3 has 12 residues. Germline assignment: CDR1 SGDLS and CDR2 YYNGEE. Deletions cut 4 bases from V and 13 bases from J, with 12 bases between. Sequenced by immunoSEQ multiplex PCR; TCRdb stores in-frame clones only, minus some. The data hold 95,000 to 120,000 clones, with around 85% observed a single time. Sequencing used peripheral blood. The receptor comes from a woman aged 60 to 75 with COVID-19, enrolled during active disease. The J gene is TRBJ1-6, the V gene TRBV9, with D perhaps TRBD1 (5 bases). The CDR3 spells CASSPLQGPLHF. The CDR3 DNA sequence: TGTGCCAGCAGCCCTCTCCAGGGTCCCCTCCACTTT. The variable domain in full, completed from reference TRBV9 and TRBJ1-6, reads DSGVTQTPKHLITATGQRVTLRCSPRSGDLSVYWYQQSLDQGLQFLIQYYNGEERAKGNILERFSAQQFPDLHSELNLSSLELGDSALYFCASSPLQGPLHFGNGTRLTVT.